This passage covers 7 T cell receptor beta chains from one sample sequenced in a study of blood T cell repertoires in COVID-19. Libraries were prepared by immunoSEQ multiplex PCR; TCRdb keeps only in-frame clonotypes and omits some of them. The repertoire has about 160,000 clones, more than 65% of them found once; the top ten carry 10%. Material: peripheral blood. The receptors shown here come from a woman of 80 years or more with active or convalescent COVID-19.

This clone showed up many times. V is TRBV7-3 and J is TRBJ1-1; tentatively, D is TRBD1 (5 bases). Trimming stripped 5 bases from V and 4 bases from J, with 14 bases between. There are 14 residues in the CDR3. Germline CDR1 reads SGHTA; CDR2 reads FQGTGA. CDR3 coding DNA: TGTGCCAGCAGCCAATCTGGGGGAGGCACTGAAGCTTTCTTT. Translating gives CASSQSGGGTEAFF.

This chain connects TRBV12-5 to TRBJ2-1; TRBD2 is a possible D gene (6 bases). V lost 5 bases to trimming and J lost 8 bases, with 19 bases between them. The CDR3 extends over 15 amino acids. Germline V lookup: CDR1 LGHNT, CDR2 FRNRAP. The CDR3 region has the DNA TGTGCTAGTGGTCCTTCCGGGACTCGGGGCGATGAGCAGTTCTTC. Protein: CASGPSGTRGDEQFF. The whole variable domain, remainder taken from reference TRBV12-5 and TRBJ2-1, is DARVTQTPRHKVTEMGQEVTMRCQPILGHNTVFWYRQTMMQGLELLAYFRNRAPLDDSGMPKDRFSAEMPDATLATLKIQPSEPRDSAVYFCASGPSGTRGDEQFFGPGTRLTVL.

The chain joins TRBV29-1 to TRBJ1-5; no clear D gene. There are 14 residues in the CDR3. V lost 4 bases, J lost 6 bases, and 16 bases lay in between. Germline values: CDR1 SQVTM, CDR2 ANQGSEA. CDR3 amino acids: CSVVFTQAGQPQHF. In DNA, the CDR3 is TGCAGCGTTGTTTTTACCCAGGCGGGTCAGCCCCAGCATTTT.

J is TRBJ2-1 and V is TRBV10-2, with TRBD2 identical over 13 bases. Trimming at V came to 3 bases and at J to 2 bases, leaving 7 bases not matched to a gene. The CDR3 length is 18 residues. The germline V gene encodes CDR1 WSHSY and CDR2 SAAADI. CDR3 residues: CASSDNRLAGGTYNEQFF. The CDR3 nucleotides read TGCGCCAGCAGTGATAATAGACTAGCGGGAGGAACCTACAATGAGCAGTTCTTC.

The chain joins TRBV27 to TRBJ1-2, with a tentative D call TRBD1 (6 bases). The CDR3 is made up of 14 amino acids. Germline V gene sequence: CDR1 MNHEY, CDR2 SMNVEV (reference sequence). V dropped 5 bases and J dropped 1 base, with 11 bases sitting between them. CDR3 amino acids: CASSPDRNNYGYTF. The CDR3 DNA is TGTGCCAGCAGTCCCGACAGGAATAACTATGGCTACACCTTC.

This chain joins TRBV21-1 and TRBJ2-5; the DNA was not used to check the table's D call, TRBD1. TRBV21-1 is reported as a pseudogene. The CDR3 is 15 residues long. CDR3 DNA sequence: TGTGCCAGCAGCAAAGACGACAGGGGCAGGGAGACCCAGTACTTC. It translates to CASSKDDRGRETQYF.

A note on this clone: The sample has other DNA sequences that encode this CDR3 too. V gene TRBV9 combines with J gene TRBJ2-3, with TRBD2 as a possible D gene (6 bases). Trimming took off 0 bases at V and 0 bases at J, with 8 bases between the two ends. Germline V gene data show CDR1 as SGDLS and CDR2 as YYNGEE. This CDR3 spans 15 amino acids. This chain's CDR3 is CASSVGSGSTDTQYF. The CDR3 nucleotides are TGTGCCAGCAGCGTAGGGAGCGGGAGCACAGATACGCAGTATTTT.